Listed below are T cell receptor beta chains from one sample, sequenced in a study of OX40 agonist ivuxolimab in advanced cancers. TCRdb's copy holds only in-frame clones and misses some; the assay was immunoSEQ multiplex PCR. Here the sample spans 100,000 to 150,000 clones, around 92% being singletons. The source material was CD4+ or CD8+ T cells sorted from blood, sampled in a trial of the OX40 agonist ivuxolimab. These receptors all come from an adult with an advanced solid tumor such as melanoma, head and neck, liver or kidney cancer. The conserved cysteine and the conserved F or W are not part of the CDR3 here.

v_gene: TRBV4-3
j_gene: TRBJ1-2
CDR3aa: ASSQDPATTNYGYT

v_gene: TRBV11-2
j_gene: TRBJ2-7
CDR3aa: ASSPGQTGQY

v_gene: TRBV28
j_gene: TRBJ2-7
CDR3aa: ASSLTRGTSYEQY

v_gene: TRBV28
j_gene: TRBJ2-7
CDR3aa: ASGPISPGSYEQY

v_gene: TRBV11-3
j_gene: TRBJ2-7
CDR3aa: ASSLQGQYEQY

v_gene: TRBV21-1
j_gene: TRBJ1-6
CDR3aa: ASSKVSSPLH

v_gene: TRBV2
j_gene: TRBJ1-6
CDR3aa: ASSRQGASSYNSPLH

v_gene: TRBV27
j_gene: TRBJ1-5
CDR3aa: ASSLGRTRPQH

v_gene: TRBV9
j_gene: TRBJ2-7
CDR3aa: ASSVGGGGQDEQY

v_gene: TRBV6-5
j_gene: TRBJ2-3
CDR3aa: ASSYGGGRGTDTQY

v_gene: TRBV29-1
j_gene: TRBJ2-6
CDR3aa: SVEVGQEDNVLT

v_gene: TRBV28
j_gene: TRBJ1-2
CDR3aa: ASRNTGGSYGYT

v_gene: TRBV18
j_gene: TRBJ2-2
CDR3aa: ASSPGSDRGELF

v_gene: TRBV7-2
j_gene: TRBJ2-7
CDR3aa: ATRTGTGNDEQY

v_gene: TRBV19
j_gene: TRBJ2-2
CDR3aa: ASRVRQGGELF

v_gene: TRBV6-1
j_gene: TRBJ2-1
CDR3aa: ASSDGTSGRVEQF

v_gene: TRBV5-4
j_gene: TRBJ1-1
CDR3aa: ASSLAGQGGAF

v_gene: TRBV7-9
j_gene: TRBJ2-1
CDR3aa: ASSSQTSNRGF

v_gene: TRBV7-8
j_gene: TRBJ1-1
CDR3aa: ASSLEGDRGTEAF

v_gene: TRBV5-8
j_gene: TRBJ2-1
CDR3aa: ASSPYTGLAGQF

v_gene: TRBV28
j_gene: TRBJ1-1
CDR3aa: ASSITARAATEAF

v_gene: TRBV6-1
j_gene: TRBJ2-2
CDR3aa: ASTRRGLNTGELF

v_gene: TRBV5-1
j_gene: TRBJ2-7
CDR3aa: ASSGTSGIEGKNEQY

v_gene: TRBV27
j_gene: TRBJ2-1
CDR3aa: ASSPRGSYNEQF

v_gene: TRBV19
j_gene: TRBJ2-3
CDR3aa: ASSIDSSSEGLKDTQY

v_gene: TRBV29-1
j_gene: TRBJ1-2
CDR3aa: SVGTGDYGYT

v_gene: TRBV19
j_gene: TRBJ2-7
CDR3aa: ASSRDSSYEQY

v_gene: TRBV5-1
j_gene: TRBJ1-2
CDR3aa: ASSNQGPPGYT

v_gene: TRBV25-1
j_gene: TRBJ1-1
CDR3aa: ASSESRGWNTEAF